This paragraph reports one T cell receptor beta chain. What it recognizes is unknown. The data derive from a study of cytomegalovirus exposure and HLA in healthy donors. Study at large: Of all 400 or so donors who were genotyped, about 80% belonged to the Caucasian-associated ancestry cluster. Whole-study findings and limits: Roughly uniform sequencing depth across donors was assumed, possibly incorrectly. Earlier results showed most TCR beta V segments being productive about 87% or about 30% of the time. The authors later found HLA-associated TCR beta chains more clonally expanded than equally common others.

Trimming removed 6 bases from V and 2 bases from J, with 7 bases in between. Germline values: CDR1 LNHDA, CDR2 SQIVND (reference sequence). The CDR3 has 12 residues. Amplification used 60 Vbeta primers and 13 Jbeta primers. Assay used: immunoSEQ multiplex PCR; TCRdb lists only in-frame clones, some missing. The sample yields roughly 190,000 clones, 65% to 80% seen once. This TCR was sampled from a woman between 35 and 50 years old in good health and CMV-seronegative. The V gene is TRBV19, the J gene TRBJ2-5; no reliable D call. The sample consisted of PBMCs. The CDR3, as DNA: TGTGCCAGTAGCTACCATCAAGAGACCCAGTACTTC. Its translation: CASSYHQETQYF. Full variable domain (outside the CDR3, taken from reference TRBV19 and TRBJ2-5): DGGITQSPKYLFRKEGQNVTLSCEQNLNHDAMYWYRQDPGQGLRLIYYSQIVNDFQKGDIAEGYSVSREKKESFPLTVTSAQKNPTAFYLCASSYHQETQYFGPGTRLLVL.